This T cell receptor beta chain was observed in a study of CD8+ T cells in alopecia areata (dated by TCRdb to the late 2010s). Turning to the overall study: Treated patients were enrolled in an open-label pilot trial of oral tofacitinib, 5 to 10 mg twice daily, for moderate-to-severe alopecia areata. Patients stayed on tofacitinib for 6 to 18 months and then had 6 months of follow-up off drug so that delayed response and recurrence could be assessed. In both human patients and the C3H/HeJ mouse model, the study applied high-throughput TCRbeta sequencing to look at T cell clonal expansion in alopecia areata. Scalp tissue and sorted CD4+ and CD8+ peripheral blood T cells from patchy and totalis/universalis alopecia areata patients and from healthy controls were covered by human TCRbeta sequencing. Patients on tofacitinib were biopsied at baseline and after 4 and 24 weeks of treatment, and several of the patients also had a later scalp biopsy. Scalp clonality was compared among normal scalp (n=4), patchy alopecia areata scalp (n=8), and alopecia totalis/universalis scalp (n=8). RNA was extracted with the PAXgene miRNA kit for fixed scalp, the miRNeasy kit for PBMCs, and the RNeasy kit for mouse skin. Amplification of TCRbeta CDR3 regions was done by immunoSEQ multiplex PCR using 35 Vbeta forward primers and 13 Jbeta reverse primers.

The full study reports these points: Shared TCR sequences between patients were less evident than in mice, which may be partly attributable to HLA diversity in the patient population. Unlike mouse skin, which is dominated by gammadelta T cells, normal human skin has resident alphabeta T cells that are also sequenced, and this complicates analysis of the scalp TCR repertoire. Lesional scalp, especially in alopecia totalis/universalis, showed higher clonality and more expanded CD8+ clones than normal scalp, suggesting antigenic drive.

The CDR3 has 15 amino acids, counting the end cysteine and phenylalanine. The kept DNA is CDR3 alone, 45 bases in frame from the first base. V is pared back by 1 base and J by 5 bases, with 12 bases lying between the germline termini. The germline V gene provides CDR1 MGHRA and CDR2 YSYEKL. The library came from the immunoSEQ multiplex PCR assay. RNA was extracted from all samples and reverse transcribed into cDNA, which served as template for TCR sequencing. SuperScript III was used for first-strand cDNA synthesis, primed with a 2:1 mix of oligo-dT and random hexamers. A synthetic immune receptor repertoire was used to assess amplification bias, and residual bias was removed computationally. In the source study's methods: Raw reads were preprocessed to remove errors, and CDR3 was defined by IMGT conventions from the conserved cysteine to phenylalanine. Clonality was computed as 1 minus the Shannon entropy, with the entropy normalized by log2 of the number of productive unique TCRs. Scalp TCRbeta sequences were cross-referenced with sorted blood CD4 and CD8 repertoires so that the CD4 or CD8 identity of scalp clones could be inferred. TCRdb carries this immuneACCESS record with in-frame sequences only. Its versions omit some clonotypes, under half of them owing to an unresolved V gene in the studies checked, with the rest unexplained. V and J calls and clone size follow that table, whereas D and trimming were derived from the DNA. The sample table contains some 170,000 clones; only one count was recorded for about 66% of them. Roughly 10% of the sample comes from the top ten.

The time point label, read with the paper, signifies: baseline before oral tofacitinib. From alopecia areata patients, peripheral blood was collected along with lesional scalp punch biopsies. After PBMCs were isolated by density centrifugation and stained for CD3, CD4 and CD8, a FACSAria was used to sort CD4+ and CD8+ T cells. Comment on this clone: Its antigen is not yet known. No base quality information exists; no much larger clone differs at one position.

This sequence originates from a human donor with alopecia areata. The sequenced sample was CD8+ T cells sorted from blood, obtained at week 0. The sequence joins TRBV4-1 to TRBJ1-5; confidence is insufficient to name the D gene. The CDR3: CASSQGEGWDQPQHF. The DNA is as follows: TGCGCCAGCAGCCAAGGGGAGGGATGGGATCAGCCCCAGCATTTT.